What follows are 4 T cell receptor beta chains derived from one specimen sequenced in a study of blood T cell repertoires in COVID-19. Produced via immunoSEQ multiplex PCR; TCRdb's table is partial and in-frame only. The sample consists of about 50,000 clones, more than 75% of them appearing once. Sample: peripheral blood. Receptors were obtained from a woman aged 60-70 years with acute or convalescent COVID-19.

This sequence joins TRBV2 and TRBJ2-2; 12 nucleotides line up with TRBD1. The CDR3 runs 15 residues. The germline gives CDR1 SNHLY, CDR2 FYNNEI. J was trimmed by 6 bases and V by 6 bases; bases with no gene match: 5. The CDR3 DNA reads as TGTGCCAGCAGGGAGGGACAGGGGGCGGCCGGGGAGCTGTTTTTT. Protein: CASREGQGAAGELFF. The full variable domain, rest sourced from reference TRBV2 and TRBJ2-2, is EPEVTQTPSHQVTQMGQEVILRCVPISNHLYFYWYRQILGQKVEFLVSFYNNEISEKSEIFDDQFSVERPDGSNFTLKIRSTKLEDSAMYFCASREGQGAAGELFFGEGSRLTVL.

The gene calls are TRBV28 and TRBJ1-1; the D is unclear. Germline V gene lookup returns CDR1 MDHEN and CDR2 SYDVKM. This CDR3 region has 11 residues. V was clipped by 8 bases and J by 5 bases, with 9 bases between them. The CDR3 loop is CASFYETEAFF. The CDR3 DNA follows: TGTGCCAGCTTCTATGAGACTGAAGCTTTCTTT. The full variable domain, its missing parts supplied by reference TRBV28 and TRBJ1-1, is DVKVTQSSRYLVKRTGEKVFLECVQDMDHENMFWYRQDPGLGLRLIYFSYDVKMKEKGDIPEGYSVSREKKERFSLILESASTNQTSMYLCASFYETEAFFGQGTRLTVV.

The chain is built from TRBV3-1 (or the pseudogene TRBV3-2) and TRBJ2-1; 10 positions match TRBD2. The J segment lost 2 bases and the V segment lost 2 bases, leaving 0 bases of the junction unmatched. The V gene's germline CDR1 is LGHDT and CDR2 YNNKEL (reference sequence). This CDR3 is 15 amino acids long. The CDR3 DNA sequence: TGTGCCAGCAGCCAAAGCGGGAGGGCCTACAATGAGCAGTTCTTC. This translates into CASSQSGRAYNEQFF.

This chain's CDR3 is CASSLNVGGGYGYTF. DNA of the CDR3: TGTGCCAGCAGTTTGAACGTCGGCGGCGGCTATGGCTACACCTTC. The chain couples TRBV28 to TRBJ1-2; D gene uncertain. Germline values: CDR1 MDHEN, CDR2 SYDVKM. The CDR3 is 15 amino acids. Trimming shortened V by 3 bases and J by 4 bases, and 15 bases separated the two germline ends.